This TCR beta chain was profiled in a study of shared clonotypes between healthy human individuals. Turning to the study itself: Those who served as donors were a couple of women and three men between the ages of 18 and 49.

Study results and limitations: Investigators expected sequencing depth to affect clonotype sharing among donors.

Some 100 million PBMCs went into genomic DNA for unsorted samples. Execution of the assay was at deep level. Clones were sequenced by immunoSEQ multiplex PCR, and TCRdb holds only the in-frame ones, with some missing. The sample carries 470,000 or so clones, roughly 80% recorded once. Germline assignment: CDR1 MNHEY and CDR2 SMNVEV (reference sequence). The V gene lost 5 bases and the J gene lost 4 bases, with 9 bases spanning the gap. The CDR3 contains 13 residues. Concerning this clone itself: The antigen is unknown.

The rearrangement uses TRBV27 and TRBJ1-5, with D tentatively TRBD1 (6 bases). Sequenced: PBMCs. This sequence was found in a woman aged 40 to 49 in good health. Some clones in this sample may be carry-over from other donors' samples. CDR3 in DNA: TGTGCCAGCAGTACAGGGTTAAATCAGCCCCAGCATTTT. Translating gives CASSTGLNQPQHF.